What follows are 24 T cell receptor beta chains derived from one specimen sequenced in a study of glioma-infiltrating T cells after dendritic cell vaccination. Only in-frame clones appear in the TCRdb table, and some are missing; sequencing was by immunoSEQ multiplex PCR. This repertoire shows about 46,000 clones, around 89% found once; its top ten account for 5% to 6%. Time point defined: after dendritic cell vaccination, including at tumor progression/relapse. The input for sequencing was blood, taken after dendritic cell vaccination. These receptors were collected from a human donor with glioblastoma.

Here the CDR3 DNA reads TGTGCCACCAGCAACGGCCCAGGGAGCAATCAGCCCCAGCATTTT. Amino acids: CATSNGPGSNQPQHF. The genes are TRBV15 and TRBJ1-5, with D tentatively TRBD1 (5 bases). This CDR3 region has 15 residues. V shed 4 bases and J shed 1 base, with 11 bases lying between them. The germline CDR1 and CDR2 sequences are LNHNV and YYDKDF (reference sequence).

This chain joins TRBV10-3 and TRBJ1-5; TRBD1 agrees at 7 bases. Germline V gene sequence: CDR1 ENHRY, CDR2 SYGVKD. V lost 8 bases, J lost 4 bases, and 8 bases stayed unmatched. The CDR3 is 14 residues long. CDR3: CAIGAGGRNQPQHF. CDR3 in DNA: TGTGCCATCGGGGCAGGGGGGCGAAATCAGCCCCAGCATTTT.

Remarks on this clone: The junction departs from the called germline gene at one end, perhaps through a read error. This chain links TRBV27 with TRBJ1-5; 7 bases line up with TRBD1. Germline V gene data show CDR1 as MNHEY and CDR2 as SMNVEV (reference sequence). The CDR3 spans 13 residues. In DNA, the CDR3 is TGTGCCAGCAGTCGAGGGGGCAACCAGCCCCAGCATTTT. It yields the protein CASSRGGNQPQHF.

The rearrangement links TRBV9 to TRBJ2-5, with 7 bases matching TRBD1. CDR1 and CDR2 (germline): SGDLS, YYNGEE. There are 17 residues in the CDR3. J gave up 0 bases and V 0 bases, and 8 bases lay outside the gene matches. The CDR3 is CASSVGTGQTYQETQYF. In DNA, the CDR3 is TGTGCCAGCAGCGTAGGAACGGGACAGACGTACCAAGAGACCCAGTACTTC. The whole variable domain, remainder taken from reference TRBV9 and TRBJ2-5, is DSGVTQTPKHLITATGQRVTLRCSPRSGDLSVYWYQQSLDQGLQFLIQYYNGEERAKGNILERFSAQQFPDLHSELNLSSLELGDSALYFCASSVGTGQTYQETQYFGPGTRLLVL.

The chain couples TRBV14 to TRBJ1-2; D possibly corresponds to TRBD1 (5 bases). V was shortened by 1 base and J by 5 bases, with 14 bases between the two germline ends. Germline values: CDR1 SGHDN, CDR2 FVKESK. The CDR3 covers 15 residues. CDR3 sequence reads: CASSQVARARYGYTF. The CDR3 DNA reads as TGTGCCAGCAGCCAAGTGGCCAGGGCCAGATATGGCTACACCTTC.

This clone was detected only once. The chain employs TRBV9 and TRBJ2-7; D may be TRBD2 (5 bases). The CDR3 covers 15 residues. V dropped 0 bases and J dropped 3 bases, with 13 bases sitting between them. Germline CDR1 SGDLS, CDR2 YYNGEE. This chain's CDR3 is CASSVGISERYEQYF. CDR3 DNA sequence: TGTGCCAGCAGCGTAGGGATTAGCGAACGCTACGAGCAGTACTTC.

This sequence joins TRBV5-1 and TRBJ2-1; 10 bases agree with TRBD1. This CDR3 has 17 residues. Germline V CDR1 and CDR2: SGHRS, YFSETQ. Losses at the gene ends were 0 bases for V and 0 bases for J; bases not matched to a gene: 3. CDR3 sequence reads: CASSLGQGAPSYNEQFF. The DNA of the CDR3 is TGCGCCAGCAGCTTGGGACAGGGGGCTCCCTCCTACAATGAGCAGTTCTTC.

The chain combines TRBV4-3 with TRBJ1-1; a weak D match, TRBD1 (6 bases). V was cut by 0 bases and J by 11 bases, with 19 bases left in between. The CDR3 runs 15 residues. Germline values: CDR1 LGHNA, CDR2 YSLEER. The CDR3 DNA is TGCGCCAGCAGCCAAGAAACAGGGATGGGGTTTAGGGCTTTCTTT. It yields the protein CASSQETGMGFRAFF.

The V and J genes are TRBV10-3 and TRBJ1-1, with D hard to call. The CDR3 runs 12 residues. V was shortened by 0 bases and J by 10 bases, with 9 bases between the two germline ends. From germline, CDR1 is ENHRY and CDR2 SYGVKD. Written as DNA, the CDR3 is TGTGCCATCAGTGAGTCCGGGAACCCAGCTTTCTTT. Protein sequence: CAISESGNPAFF.

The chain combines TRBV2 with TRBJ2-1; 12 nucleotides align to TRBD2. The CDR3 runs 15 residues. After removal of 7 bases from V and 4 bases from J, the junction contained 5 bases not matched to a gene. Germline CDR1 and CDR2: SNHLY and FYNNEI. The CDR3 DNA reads TGTGCCAGCAACCGACTAGCGGGAGTGTACAATGAGCAGTTCTTC. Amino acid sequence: CASNRLAGVYNEQFF.

CDR3 residues: CASRNRGTPANYGYTF. CDR3 nucleotide sequence: TGTGCCAGCAGGAACAGGGGGACTCCAGCTAACTATGGCTACACCTTC. V gene TRBV27 combines with J gene TRBJ1-2; 8 nucleotides match TRBD1. V was clipped by 6 bases and J by 0 bases; unmatched bases: 9. Germline loops: CDR1 MNHEY, CDR2 SMNVEV (reference sequence). The CDR3 extends over 16 amino acids.

CDR3 protein: CAISDYSGSGADTQYF. The CDR3 DNA reads as TGTGCCATCAGTGACTATAGCGGGAGTGGGGCAGATACGCAGTATTTT. This chain connects TRBV10-3 to TRBJ2-3; TRBD2 aligns across 9 bases. Trimming took 3 bases from V and 4 from J; bases not matched to a gene: 8. The CDR3 covers 16 residues. Looked up from germline, CDR1 is ENHRY and CDR2 is SYGVKD.

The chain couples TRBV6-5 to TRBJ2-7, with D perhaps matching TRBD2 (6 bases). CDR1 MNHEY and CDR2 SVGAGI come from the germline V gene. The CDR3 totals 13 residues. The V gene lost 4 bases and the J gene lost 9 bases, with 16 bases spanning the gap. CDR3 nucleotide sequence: TGTGCCAGCAGTTGGGAACAGATCGGGGGGCAGTACTTC. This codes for CASSWEQIGGQYF.

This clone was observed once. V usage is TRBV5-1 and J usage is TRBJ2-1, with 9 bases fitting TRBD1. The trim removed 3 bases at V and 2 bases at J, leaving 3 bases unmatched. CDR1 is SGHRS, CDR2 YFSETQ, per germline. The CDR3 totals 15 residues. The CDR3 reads CASSSTGGTYNEQFF. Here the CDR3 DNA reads TGCGCCAGCAGCTCAACAGGGGGCACCTACAATGAGCAGTTCTTC.

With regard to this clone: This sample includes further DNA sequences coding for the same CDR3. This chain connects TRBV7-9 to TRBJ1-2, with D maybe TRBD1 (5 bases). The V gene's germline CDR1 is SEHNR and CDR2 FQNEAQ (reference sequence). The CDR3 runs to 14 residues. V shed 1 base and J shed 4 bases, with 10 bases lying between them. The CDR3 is CASSLEGRGYGYTF. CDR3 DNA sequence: TGTGCCAGCAGCTTAGAGGGGCGAGGCTATGGCTACACCTTC.

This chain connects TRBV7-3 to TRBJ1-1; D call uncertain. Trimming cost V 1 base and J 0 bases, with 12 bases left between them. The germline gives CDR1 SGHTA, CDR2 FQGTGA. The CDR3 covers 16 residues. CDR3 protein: CASSLKLRAMNTEAFF. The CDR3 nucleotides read TGTGCCAGCAGCTTAAAGCTGAGGGCGATGAACACTGAAGCTTTCTTT.

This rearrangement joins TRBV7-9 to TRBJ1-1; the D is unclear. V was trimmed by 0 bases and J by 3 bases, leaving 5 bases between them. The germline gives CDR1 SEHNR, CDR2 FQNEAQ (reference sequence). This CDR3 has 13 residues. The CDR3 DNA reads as TGTGCCAGCAGCTTAGCGAGCCACACTGAAGCTTTCTTT. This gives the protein CASSLASHTEAFF.

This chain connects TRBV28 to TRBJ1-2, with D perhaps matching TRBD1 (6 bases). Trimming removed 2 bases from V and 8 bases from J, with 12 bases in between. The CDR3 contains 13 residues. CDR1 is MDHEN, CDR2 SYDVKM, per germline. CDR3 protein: CASSLTQGSGYTF. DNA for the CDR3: TGTGCCAGCAGTTTAACGCAGGGGTCGGGCTACACCTTC.

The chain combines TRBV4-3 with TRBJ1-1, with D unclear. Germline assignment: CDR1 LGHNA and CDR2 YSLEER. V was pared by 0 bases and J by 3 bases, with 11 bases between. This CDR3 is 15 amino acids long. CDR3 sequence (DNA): TGCGCCAGCAGCCAAGATCTGGCGGGCGACACTGAAGCTTTCTTT. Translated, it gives CASSQDLAGDTEAFF.

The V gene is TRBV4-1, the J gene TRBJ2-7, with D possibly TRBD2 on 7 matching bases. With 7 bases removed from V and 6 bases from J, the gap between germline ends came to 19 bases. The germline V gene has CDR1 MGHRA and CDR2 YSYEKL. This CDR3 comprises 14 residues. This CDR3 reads CASTTRGGVGEQYF. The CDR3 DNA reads TGCGCCAGCACCACTAGGGGGGGAGTCGGCGAGCAGTACTTC.

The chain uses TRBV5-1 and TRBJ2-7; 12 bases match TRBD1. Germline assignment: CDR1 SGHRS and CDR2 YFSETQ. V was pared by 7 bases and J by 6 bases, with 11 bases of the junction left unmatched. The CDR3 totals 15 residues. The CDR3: CASAETGQGASEQYF. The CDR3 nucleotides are TGCGCCAGCGCCGAGACGGGACAGGGGGCGAGCGAGCAGTACTTC. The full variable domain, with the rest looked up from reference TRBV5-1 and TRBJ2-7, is KAGVTQTPRYLIKTRGQQVTLSCSPISGHRSVSWYQQTPGQGLQFLFEYFSETQRNKGNFPGRFSGRQFSNSRSEMNVSTLELGDSALYLCASAETGQGASEQYFGPGTRLTVT.

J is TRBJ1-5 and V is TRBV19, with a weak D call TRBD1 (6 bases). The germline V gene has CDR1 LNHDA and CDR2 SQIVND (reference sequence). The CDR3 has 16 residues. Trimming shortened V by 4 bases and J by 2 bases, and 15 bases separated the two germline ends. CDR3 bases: TGTGCCAGTAGTAGTAGAGGGGGTTCCGGCAATCAGCCCCAGCATTTT. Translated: CASSSRGGSGNQPQHF.

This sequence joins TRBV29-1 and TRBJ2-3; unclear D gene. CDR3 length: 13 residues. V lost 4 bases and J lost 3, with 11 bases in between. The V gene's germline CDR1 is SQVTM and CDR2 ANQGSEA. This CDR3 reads CSVVRPSTDTQYF. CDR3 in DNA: TGCAGCGTTGTCAGGCCCTCTACAGATACGCAGTATTTT.

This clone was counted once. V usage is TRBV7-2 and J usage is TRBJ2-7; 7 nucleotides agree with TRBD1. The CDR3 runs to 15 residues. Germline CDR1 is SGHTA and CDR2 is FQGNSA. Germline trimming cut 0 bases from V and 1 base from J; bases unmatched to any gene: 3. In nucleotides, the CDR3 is TGTGCCAGCAGCTTAGCGTCAGGGGGATCCTACGAGCAGTACTTC. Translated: CASSLASGGSYEQYF.